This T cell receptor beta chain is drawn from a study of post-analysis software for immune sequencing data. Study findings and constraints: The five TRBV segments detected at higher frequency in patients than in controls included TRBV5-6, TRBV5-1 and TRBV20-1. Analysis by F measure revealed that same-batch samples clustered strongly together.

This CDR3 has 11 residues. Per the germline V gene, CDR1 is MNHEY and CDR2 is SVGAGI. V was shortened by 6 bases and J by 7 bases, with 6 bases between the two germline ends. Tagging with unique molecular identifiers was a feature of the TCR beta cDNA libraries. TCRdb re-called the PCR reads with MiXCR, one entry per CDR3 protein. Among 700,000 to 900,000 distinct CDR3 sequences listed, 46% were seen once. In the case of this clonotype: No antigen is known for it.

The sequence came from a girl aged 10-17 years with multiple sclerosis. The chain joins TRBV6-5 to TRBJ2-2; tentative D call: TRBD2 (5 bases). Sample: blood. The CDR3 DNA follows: TGTGCCAGCAGGAGGGTCGGGGAGCTGTTTTTT. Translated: CASRRVGELFF.